The 7 T cell receptor beta chains in this list originate from one sample, sequenced in a study of T cell clonotyping in hematopoietic cell transplantation (dated by TCRdb to the early 2020s). What this sample's time point label stands for: 100 days after allo-HCT. Receptor amplification or capture employed the immunoSEQ multiplex PCR assay. The immuneACCESS repertoire file appears here via TCRdb, limited to in-frame rearrangements. These files lack a portion of the clones; in checked studies, under half of the deficit traces to unresolved V genes, and the cause of the others is not known. Recorded for this sample are 13,000 or so clones; roughly 92% of them occurred a single time. The ten largest clones represent 7.8% of the sample. This material consisted of PBMCs, taken 100 days after allogeneic stem cell transplant. The receptors shown here come from a female patient in her fifties who had an allogeneic stem cell transplant from an unrelated donor, so the T cells may come from the graft donor. Some clones in this sample may be carry-over from other donors' samples.

This chain uses TRBV10-3 with TRBJ2-7; maybe TRBD1 (5 bases). Germline loops: CDR1 ENHRY, CDR2 SYGVKD. Trimming left V 10 bases short and J 2 bases short, with 15 bases between. This CDR3 is 13 amino acids long. This CDR3 is CATMKSGPYEQYF. CDR3 DNA: TGTGCCACCATGAAGTCAGGGCCCTACGAGCAGTACTTC.

The chain is built from TRBV6-5 and TRBJ2-7, with D uncertain. The germline CDR1 and CDR2 sequences are MNHEY and SVGAGI. This CDR3 contains 13 residues. V lost 5 bases to trimming and J lost 3 bases, with 11 bases between them. CDR3 amino acids: CASSPRPGYEQYF. In DNA form, the CDR3 reads TGTGCCAGCAGTCCCCGACCTGGCTACGAGCAGTACTTC.

The chain combines TRBV14 with TRBJ2-5; D gene ambiguous. Germline V gives CDR1 SGHDN, CDR2 FVKESK. The CDR3 has 14 amino acids. V was cut by 0 bases and J by 5 bases, with 10 bases left in between. This chain's CDR3 is CASSQDPSDETQYF. The CDR3 nucleotides read TGTGCCAGCAGCCAAGATCCTTCAGACGAGACCCAGTACTTC.

The chain has TRBV27 and TRBJ2-1; TRBD1 matches 7 bases. Germline V gene lookup returns CDR1 MNHEY and CDR2 SMNVEV (reference sequence). The CDR3 contains 17 residues. V was clipped by 4 bases and J by 8 bases; unmatched bases: 17. The CDR3 DNA reads as TGTGCCAGCAGTTCTGGGACAGCGTATGCTGAGGGGTATGAGCAGTTCTTC. It translates to CASSSGTAYAEGYEQFF.

The chain links TRBV7-9 to TRBJ1-1; D remains unclear. The CDR3 length is 14 residues. V lost 2 bases, J lost 0 bases, and 7 bases lay in between. Germline V gene lookup returns CDR1 SEHNR and CDR2 FQNEAQ (reference sequence). CDR3 in amino acids: CASSLLVLNTEAFF. DNA of the CDR3: TGTGCCAGCAGCTTATTAGTATTGAACACTGAAGCTTTCTTT.

The rearrangement uses TRBV28 and TRBJ2-7, with D possibly being TRBD1 (6 bases). This CDR3 comprises 13 residues. The V and J ends lost 7 bases and 1 base respectively, with 11 bases between them. Germline assignment: CDR1 MDHEN and CDR2 SYDVKM. CDR3 residues: CASTTGHSYEQYF. The CDR3 DNA is TGTGCCAGCACTACGGGACATTCCTACGAGCAGTACTTC.

This chain uses TRBV2 with TRBJ2-7; D is uncertain. Trimming removed 2 bases from V and 4 bases from J, with 9 bases in between. CDR3 length: 13 residues. The germline gives CDR1 SNHLY, CDR2 FYNNEI. CDR3 DNA sequence: TGTGCCAGCAGTGAACGACGGCCTTACGAGCAGTACGTC. This translates into CASSERRPYEQYV.